Below, 17 T cell receptor beta chains from the same sample are listed, as sequenced in a study of T cells after yellow fever vaccination. TCRdb re-called the 5' RACE reads through MiXCR, storing one row per CDR3 protein. The data hold about 370,000 distinct CDR3 sequences, with approximately 10% observed a single time. The sequences come from PBMCs, collected on the day of the first yellow fever vaccination. All receptors derive from a man younger than 35 who received the YFV17D yellow fever vaccine.

Many counts were recorded for this clonotype. For the CDR3, the DNA is TGCGCCAGCAGCATGTCTAGCGGGGCGATAAACACCGGGGAGCTGTTTTTT. Its protein is CASSMSSGAINTGELFF. The chain couples TRBV5-1 to TRBJ2-2; 9 bases align to TRBD2. The CDR3 has 17 amino acids. J lost 2 bases, V lost 4 bases, and 9 bases had no gene match. From germline, CDR1 is SGHRS and CDR2 YFSETQ.

This clonotype is labeled medium-sized (0.01 to 0.1%). The chain has TRBV5-1 and TRBJ2-2; D gene uncertain. CDR1 and CDR2 from the germline V gene are SGHRS and YFSETQ. Trimming took off 3 bases at V and 2 bases at J, with 8 bases between the two ends. The CDR3 is 14 amino acids. This CDR3 reads CASSSPTNTGELFF. The CDR3 coding sequence is TGCGCCAGCAGCTCCCCCACAAACACCGGGGAGCTGTTTTTT.

The rearrangement links TRBV11-2 to TRBJ2-7; D is perhaps TRBD2 (6 bases). CDR3 size: 15 residues. CDR1 and CDR2 from the germline V gene are SGHAT and FQNNGV. Trimming pared 1 base from V and 2 bases from J, leaving 12 bases between. Written as DNA, the CDR3 is TGTGCCAGCAGCTTAGGGGTAGCGGTTGCCTACGAGCAGTACTTC. Its protein product is CASSLGVAVAYEQYF.

The genes are TRBV5-6 and TRBJ2-7; 9 positions match TRBD2. J gave up 1 base and V 1 base, and 3 bases lay outside the gene matches. This CDR3 contains 15 residues. The germline gives CDR1 SGHDT, CDR2 YYEEEE. CDR3 bases: TGTGCCAGCAGCTTGATTAGCGGGGGTTCCTACGAGCAGTACTTC. Its protein is CASSLISGGSYEQYF.

This clonotype was seen a few times. The chain has TRBV6-5 and TRBJ2-1, with 9 bases identical to TRBD2. This CDR3 has 17 residues. CDR1 MNHEY and CDR2 SVGAGI come from the germline V gene. The V and J ends lost 4 bases and 3 bases, in that order; junction bases with no gene match: 10. CDR3 DNA sequence: TGTGCCAGCAGTTTCGGGGCTAGCGGGGAGATCTACAATGAGCAGTTCTTC. Encoded protein: CASSFGASGEIYNEQFF.

The V call is TRBV3-1, the J call TRBJ2-7; D uncertain. The V end lost 1 base, the J end lost 6 bases, and 7 bases lay between the germline ends. This CDR3 region has 12 residues. The V gene's germline CDR1 is LGHDT and CDR2 YNNKEL (reference sequence). CDR3 in DNA: TGTGCCAGCAGCCAAGCAAGGGTCGAGCAGTACGTC. Its protein product is CASSQARVEQYV.

This clonotype has only a few counts. The chain is built from TRBV12-3 or TRBV12-4 and TRBJ2-2, with TRBD2 as a possible D gene (5 bases). The CDR3 totals 13 residues. V lost 4 bases and J lost 6, with 9 bases in between. In DNA form, the CDR3 reads TGTGCCAGCAGTTCGTTACTAGCCGGGGAGCTGTTTTTT. Translation gives CASSSLLAGELFF.

This sequence joins TRBV6-5 and TRBJ2-3, with D uncertain. The germline V gene has CDR1 MNHEY and CDR2 SVGAGI. Between the trimmed V and J ends, which lost 3 bases and 6 bases, there was a span of 10 bases. The CDR3 runs to 13 residues. In DNA, the CDR3 is TGTGCCAGCAGTTATCTCATAACGGATACGCAGTATTTT. The encoded protein is CASSYLITDTQYF.

This clonotype occurred a few times. CDR3 sequence reads: CASSGDPMGDEQFF. The CDR3, as DNA: TGTGCCAGCAGTGGGGACCCCATGGGGGATGAGCAGTTCTTC. This sequence joins TRBV12-3 or TRBV12-4 and TRBJ2-1; the D call may be TRBD1 or TRBD2 (5 bases each). The CDR3 is 14 amino acids. The ends were cut back, 5 bases at V and 8 bases at J, with 16 bases in the middle.

The sample holds a few counts of this clonotype. The chain combines TRBV29-1 with TRBJ2-3; no reliable D call. This CDR3 spans 17 amino acids. V lost 4 bases and J lost 6, with 26 bases in between. Germline-derived CDR1 and CDR2 are SQVTM and ANQGSEA. The CDR3 loop is CSVVSNIGIQRSDTQYF. CDR3 in DNA: TGCAGCGTTGTATCGAATATAGGAATCCAGAGGTCCGATACGCAGTATTTT.

DNA for the CDR3: TGCAGTGCCCCCCTAGCAGTGGGGTCCTACGAGCAGTACTTC. Protein: CSAPLAVGSYEQYF. The chain joins TRBV20-1 to TRBJ2-7, with D possibly matching TRBD2 (5 bases). CDR3 length: 14 residues. Trimming removed 6 bases at V and 1 base at J, with 16 bases between. Germline CDR1 DFQATT, CDR2 SNEGSKA (reference sequence).

This clonotype was observed a handful of times. The rearrangement uses TRBV6-1 and TRBJ1-4, with 8 bases lining up with TRBD1. V lost 7 bases and J lost 5; bases outside the gene matches: 9. This CDR3 contains 15 residues. Germline-derived CDR1 and CDR2 are MNHNS and SASEGT. Written as DNA, the CDR3 is TGTGCCAGCAAAACGGGGACAGGCCTAAATGAAAAACTGTTTTTT. The encoded protein is CASKTGTGLNEKLFF.

There are a few counts of this clonotype. The genes are TRBV20-1 and TRBJ1-1; TRBD1 aligns across 7 bases. There are 15 residues in the CDR3. The germline V gene has CDR1 DFQATT and CDR2 SNEGSKA (reference sequence). The V gene end was trimmed by 5 bases and the J gene end by 1 base; junction bases not matched to a gene: 10. In nucleotides, the CDR3 is TGCAGTGCTTCCGGTCCAAGGACAGGGAACACTGAAGCTTTCTTT. Protein: CSASGPRTGNTEAFF.

This rearrangement joins TRBV4-1 to TRBJ1-2; no clear D gene. The V gene lost 4 bases and the J gene lost 3 bases, with 15 bases spanning the gap. Germline CDR1 reads MGHRA; CDR2 reads YSYEKL. CDR3 size: 15 residues. Written as DNA, the CDR3 is TGCGCCAGCAGCCGCCCCGCCGGTGGAGACTATGGCTACACCTTC. Amino acids: CASSRPAGGDYGYTF.

CDR3 region: CASSFRRPSGTDTQYF. The CDR3 DNA reads TGCGCCAGCAGCTTTCGACGACCCTCCGGCACAGATACGCAGTATTTT. V gene TRBV5-1 combines with J gene TRBJ2-3; no firm D call. The CDR3 runs 16 residues. Trimming stripped 2 bases from V and 1 base from J, with 14 bases between. The germline gives CDR1 SGHRS, CDR2 YFSETQ.

This clonotype occurred a few times. The chain uses TRBV4-1 and TRBJ2-2; 11 nucleotides match TRBD2. The CDR3 runs 18 residues. From germline, CDR1 is MGHRA and CDR2 YSYEKL. V lost 1 base, J lost 0 bases, and 4 bases stayed unmatched. This chain's CDR3 is CASSQVLAGGPNTGELFF. CDR3 sequence (DNA): TGCGCCAGCAGCCAAGTGCTAGCGGGGGGACCGAACACCGGGGAGCTGTTTTTT.

This clonotype was observed a handful of times. The gene calls are TRBV19 and TRBJ1-2; TRBD1 agrees at 9 bases. CDR3 length: 15 residues. Per the germline V gene, CDR1 is LNHDA and CDR2 is SQIVND (reference sequence). Trimming removed 6 bases from V and 5 bases from J; junction bases left unmatched: 10. This CDR3 reads CASSPLDRGRYGYTF. CDR3 in DNA: TGTGCCAGTAGCCCCCTGGACAGGGGCAGATATGGCTACACCTTC.